These T cell receptor beta chains were read from a single sample in a study of immune evolution from preneoplasia to lung adenocarcinoma. Using immunoSEQ multiplex PCR, the repertoire was profiled, and TCRdb retains in-frame clones only, with some absent. Of some 15,000 clones listed, around nine tenths are singletons. Sequencing used FFPE invasive lung adenocarcinoma tissue. These receptors came from a person aged 65-85 years with invasive lung adenocarcinoma. Both conserved end residues are part of each CDR3. D genes are given only for firm matches. For some rows the clone size is stated as once, few or many, or as a class when expanded; others skip it.

size	V	D	J	DNA	CDR3
.	TRBV4-2	.	TRBJ2-7	TGTGCCAGCAGCCAAGGGGGGCACAGCACCTACGAGCAGTACTTC	CASSQGGHSTYEQYF
.	TRBV11-2	.	TRBJ1-4	TGTGCCAGCGGCAGACAGCCAAATGAAAAACTGTTTTTT	CASGRQPNEKLFF
.	TRBV2	TRBD2	TRBJ2-1	TGTGCCAGCGTTGACGGGGGGGCCACCAGAGAGCAGTTCTTC	CASVDGGATREQFF
.	TRBV2	.	TRBJ1-4	TGTGCCAGCAGCAGGGACTTGATCTCAACTAATGAAAAACTGTTTTTT	CASSRDLISTNEKLFF
.	TRBV27	.	TRBJ2-2	TGTGCCAGCAGTTTAGGGGACACCGGGGAGCTGTTTTTT	CASSLGDTGELFF
.	TRBV6-1	.	TRBJ2-3	TGTGCCAGCCGGGGGGACAAAACTAGCACAGATACGCAGTATTTT	CASRGDKTSTDTQYF
.	TRBV28	.	TRBJ1-1	TGTGCCAGCAGCGAAAGGTACAGGGCGAATACTGAAGCTTTCTTT	CASSERYRANTEAFF
.	TRBV2	TRBD1	TRBJ2-3	TGTGCCAGCAGTCTCGCGGGCAGGGGGACCACAGATACGCAGTATTTT	CASSLAGRGTTDTQYF
.	TRBV7-9	.	TRBJ1-4	TGTGCCAGCAGCTTAGGGGTTAGTGAAAAACTGTTTTTT	CASSLGVSEKLFF
.	TRBV28	.	TRBJ1-4	TGTGCCAGGACACAGGGAGCGGGCGGAGAAAAACTGTTTTTT	CARTQGAGGEKLFF
.	TRBV5-4	TRBD2	TRBJ2-5	TGTGCCAGCAGCTCGGGGGGACTAGTGCCAATGTACCAAGAGACCCAGTACTTC	CASSSGGLVPMYQETQYF
.	TRBV15	TRBD2	TRBJ2-5	TGTGCCACCAGCCACTTTCGGGCTAGCGGGGTACAAGAGACCCAGTACTTC	CATSHFRASGVQETQYF
.	TRBV7-3	.	TRBJ2-2	TGTGCCAGCAGCTTAGACGGGAGAAGGGGCGGGGAGCTGTTTTTT	CASSLDGRRGGELFF
once	TRBV30	TRBD1	TRBJ1-1	TGTGCCTGGAGTCTCTGGGACAGTCTGAACGCTGAGGCTTTCTTT	CAWSLWDSLNAEAFF
.	TRBV11-1	TRBD1	TRBJ2-1	TGTGCCAGCACCCCGGGACAGGGATTTTACAATGAGCAGTTCTTC	CASTPGQGFYNEQFF
.	TRBV18	.	TRBJ2-5	TGTGCCAGCTCACCACTAGTTAGTGAGACCCAGTACTTC	CASSPLVSETQYF
once	TRBV6-1	.	TRBJ2-7	TGTGCCAGCAGTGAAGCGGGGGTTGACTACGAGCAGTACTTC	CASSEAGVDYEQYF
.	TRBV6-1	TRBD2	TRBJ2-1	TGTGCCAGCAGTGAACCGGGGGGTATCTTTGAGCAGTTCTTC	CASSEPGGIFEQFF
.	TRBV4-1	.	TRBJ1-5	TGCGCCAGTTCGACGGGGTATAGCAATCAGCCCCAGCATTTT	CASSTGYSNQPQHF
once	TRBV7-9	TRBD2	TRBJ2-1	TGTGCCAGCAGCTTAGCTAGCGGGGGAGCCTACAATGAGCAGTTCTTC	CASSLASGGAYNEQFF
.	TRBV6-1	.	TRBJ2-3	TGCGGCACGTGGGCGGTCGCAGATACGCAGTATTTT	CGTWAVADTQYF
few	TRBV28	TRBD1	TRBJ2-3	TGTGCCAGCAGCCAGACCGGGACAGGACTTCCTAGCACAGATACGCAGTATTTT	CASSQTGTGLPSTDTQYF
.	TRBV7-8	.	TRBJ2-3	TGTGCCAGCAGCTCACCGTCCGGGGCCGCAGATACGCAGTATTTT	CASSSPSGAADTQYF
.	TRBV30	TRBD2	TRBJ2-3	TGTGCCTGGAACGGGAGGGAGGCGCAGTATTTT	CAWNGREAQYF
.	TRBV7-3	.	TRBJ2-1	TGTGCCAGCAGCAAGAGGGGGGAGGGCTACAATGAGCAGTTCTTC	CASSKRGEGYNEQFF
.	TRBV6-1	.	TRBJ1-2	TGTGCCAGCACAAACAGCATCGGGTCTGGCTACACCTTC	CASTNSIGSGYTF
.	TRBV6-6	TRBD1	TRBJ1-2	TGTGCCAGCAGCATAAGGACAGGGGCCTATGGCTACACCTTC	CASSIRTGAYGYTF
.	TRBV5-1	TRBD1	TRBJ1-2	TGCGCCAGCAGCTTGGGCGGACAGGCGAACTATGGCTACACCTTC	CASSLGGQANYGYTF
.	TRBV15	.	TRBJ2-3	TGTGCCACCAGCAGACCTTCTCACGGCACAGATACGCAGTATTTT	CATSRPSHGTDTQYF
.	TRBV6-1	.	TRBJ1-5	TGTGCCAGCTTAACGGGGAATCAGCCCCAGCATTTT	CASLTGNQPQHF
.	TRBV19	TRBD2	TRBJ2-1	TGTGCCAGTAGTATCTCTAGCGGGATGTTCAATGAGCAGTTCTTC	CASSISSGMFNEQFF
.	TRBV11-2	.	TRBJ1-1	TGTGCCAGCAGCTTAGGTTTCGGCACGAGGACTGAAGCTTTCTTT	CASSLGFGTRTEAFF
.	TRBV27	.	TRBJ1-1	TGTGCCAGCAGTTTATTATCCACGAACACTGAAGCTTTCTTT	CASSLLSTNTEAFF
.	TRBV28	TRBD1	TRBJ1-5	TGTGCCAGCAGTCCGGGACAGGTTAGCAATCAGCCCCAGCATTTT	CASSPGQVSNQPQHF
.	TRBV28	.	TRBJ1-4	TGTGCCAGCAGTCCACCGGGACAAAACTATGAAAAACTGTTTTTT	CASSPPGQNYEKLFF
medium-sized	TRBV10-2	TRBD2	TRBJ2-7	TGCGCCAGCAGTGAGCTAGCGGGGGGAGTTGTCGAGCAGTACTTC	CASSELAGGVVEQYF
.	TRBV11-2	TRBD2	TRBJ2-2	TGTGCCAGCAGCCCGAGGCGGGGGGCCGGGGAGCTGTTTTTT	CASSPRRGAGELFF
.	TRBV28	.	TRBJ2-2	TGTGCCAGCAGTTCCCCCTTATCTTCCACCGGGGAGCTGTTTTTT	CASSSPLSSTGELFF
few	TRBV28	.	TRBJ2-3	TGTGCCAGTGTAATCAGGAGCACAGATACGCAGTATTTT	CASVIRSTDTQYF
once	TRBV28	.	TRBJ1-5	TGTGCCAGCAGCTTCCGGGACTCAATCAATCAGCCCCAGCATTTT	CASSFRDSINQPQHF
.	TRBV7-9	.	TRBJ2-2	TGTGCCAGCAGCTTAAGCAGGACTAACACCGGGGAGCTGTTTTTT	CASSLSRTNTGELFF
.	TRBV28	.	TRBJ2-2	TGTGCCAGCAGCTATCTAAACACCGGGGAGCTGTTTTTT	CASSYLNTGELFF
.	TRBV4-1	.	TRBJ2-7	TGCGCCAGCAGCCAAGATGCCAGGGGCCTAGGGCAGTACTTC	CASSQDARGLGQYF
.	TRBV5-4	.	TRBJ2-1	TGTGCCAGCAGCTTGGCCGGATCGACTTCCAAGGTGCAGTTCTTC	CASSLAGSTSKVQFF
.	TRBV15	.	TRBJ1-4	TGTGCCACCAGCAGATCCGATGAGGGGAAGGATGAAAAACTGTTTTTT	CATSRSDEGKDEKLFF
.	TRBV25-1	.	TRBJ1-3	TGTGCCAGCAGTGAAGGAGGTAAAGGCACCATATATTTT	CASSEGGKGTIYF
.	TRBV27	TRBD1	TRBJ1-2	TGTGCCAGCAGCGGGACAGGGATCGATGGCTACACCTTC	CASSGTGIDGYTF
.	TRBV7-3	.	TRBJ2-5	TGTGCCAGCAGCTTGGTGGGGGCCGGAGAGACCCAGTACTTC	CASSLVGAGETQYF
.	TRBV9	.	TRBJ1-2	TGTGCCAGCAGTTCGGGGCGTTCTATCACCTTC	CASSSGRSITF
.	TRBV30	TRBD2	TRBJ2-1	TGTGCCTGGGTAGGCGGGGGGACCTACAATGAGCAGTTCTTC	CAWVGGGTYNEQFF
.	TRBV28	.	TRBJ2-5	TGTGCCAGCAGTCTCCGGGGGCAGGGAGGGGAGACCCAGTACTTC	CASSLRGQGGETQYF
.	TRBV11-2	.	TRBJ2-1	TGTGCCAGCAGCTTAGATCGGGGAGCTTACAATGAGCAGTTCTTC	CASSLDRGAYNEQFF
.	TRBV7-2	.	TRBJ1-3	TGTGCCAGCAGCTCCGAAGAGGTAAACTCTGGAAACACCATATATTTT	CASSSEEVNSGNTIYF
.	TRBV5-4	.	TRBJ2-1	TGTGCCAGCAGGGAGGAGCCCCGCTCCTACAATGAGCAGTTCTTC	CASREEPRSYNEQFF